These T cell receptor beta chains were read from a single sample in a study of vaccination and CD4 T cells after COVID-19. MiXCR was run by TCRdb on the PCR reads, yielding one entry per CDR3 protein. The sample has some 29,000 distinct CDR3 sequences; 51% are singletons. Material: CD4+ T cells from blood, obtained about 7 months after SARS-CoV-2 vaccination. The receptors shown here come from a human donor who had recovered from COVID-19. The CDR3 runs from the conserved cysteine through the conserved F or W. Where a row states a size, it is once, few, many or the class of an expanded clone; other rows omit it.

v_call	j_call	clone_size	cdr3_aa
TRBV20-1	TRBJ2-5	-	CSARDGTSGRLETQYF
TRBV27	TRBJ1-1	few	CASSSGRVGAFF
TRBV12-3/TRBV12-4	TRBJ1-5	-	CASRRDRTNQPQHF
TRBV7-2	TRBJ2-2	few	CASSLVGRTNTGELFF
TRBV29-1	TRBJ2-7	-	CSARTSGSYEQYF
TRBV2	TRBJ2-3	few	CACGEGVDTQYF
TRBV4-1	TRBJ2-5	-	CASSQAGVRPKGETQYF
TRBV10-3	TRBJ2-1	-	CAIGRIEQFF
TRBV6-1	TRBJ1-6	few	CASSTLPPGTAVSPLHF
TRBV4-1	TRBJ2-7	-	CASSQADSAYEQYF
TRBV6-1	TRBJ2-1	few	CASSGITGTGWGNEQFF
TRBV6-2/TRBV6-3	TRBJ2-7	-	CASVSGPAYEQYF
TRBV10-3	TRBJ2-7	once	CAISDTGTGGYEQYF
TRBV28	TRBJ2-7	-	CASRKYSLRRIYEQYF
TRBV7-9	TRBJ1-1	-	CASSLDQISAFF
TRBV28	TRBJ2-7	once	CASSLGQGLGKQYF
TRBV7-2	TRBJ2-7	-	CASSTRTSGSQLEQYF
TRBV18	TRBJ2-3	-	CASSPRASTDTQYF
TRBV7-8	TRBJ2-7	-	CASSLGKKGSGSSYEQYF
TRBV2	TRBJ2-6	-	CASSEARLLAGANVLTF
TRBV20-1	TRBJ2-3	-	CSARNVLAGGADTQYF
TRBV4-2	TRBJ2-5	-	CASSQSLVGYQETQYF
TRBV18	TRBJ2-5	-	CASSVRGAPETQYF
TRBV7-3	TRBJ1-1	-	CASSLSRDSEAFF
TRBV6-1	TRBJ1-1	few	CASSRLRGTEAFF
TRBV15	TRBJ2-3	few	CAIKEGGASTDTQYF
TRBV20-1	TRBJ2-2	few	CSARRGAPVVGELFF
TRBV11-2	TRBJ1-6	-	CASSHPGTGINSPLHF
TRBV6-1	TRBJ1-5	-	CASSKDRVHQPQHF
TRBV6-1	TRBJ1-1	-	CASSETQWGTEAFF
TRBV4-2	TRBJ2-5	-	CASSPAETQYF
TRBV24-1	TRBJ2-1	-	CATSDNSGLAGVGNEQFF
TRBV27	TRBJ1-2	-	CASSSSAQGRRGYTF
TRBV27	TRBJ1-2	-	CASSLGQGAFGGYTF
TRBV30	TRBJ2-3	-	CAWSGGTARGVTQYF
TRBV7-9	TRBJ2-5	few	CASSLGLAAETQYF
TRBV6-1	TRBJ1-1	-	CASSENAGVSTEAFF
TRBV15	TRBJ1-1	-	CATSRRENTEAFF
TRBV6-1	TRBJ2-1	-	CASGQGYYNEQFF
TRBV27	TRBJ1-1	-	CASTGTANTEAFF
TRBV12-3/TRBV12-4	TRBJ2-3	-	CASSRPQEGTDTQYF
TRBV28	TRBJ2-5	-	CASRGPEETQYF
TRBV6-1	TRBJ1-2	-	CASSDWGLYGYTF
TRBV15	TRBJ2-2	few	CATSGTGEARELFF
TRBV20-1	TRBJ2-7	few	CSATAGTSNSYEQYF
TRBV27	TRBJ2-7	-	CASRNRLAGDHEQYF
TRBV6-1	TRBJ1-5	few	CASRGASSQPQHF
TRBV6-1	TRBJ1-5	-	CASRDRGRQPQHF
TRBV27	TRBJ2-7	few	CASSPGQGAYEQYF
TRBV20-1	TRBJ2-7	-	CSASHPRDNEQYF
TRBV28	TRBJ2-2	-	CASSIGGTGELFF
TRBV20-1	TRBJ2-3	-	CSAYADTQYF
TRBV20-1	TRBJ2-3	few	CSARFGDTQYF
TRBV5-6	TRBJ2-1	-	CASSRGAGTDSDEQFF
TRBV18	TRBJ2-3	-	CASSPFRPRGTDTQYF
TRBV6-1	TRBJ1-2	-	CASSRDKLDYGYTF
TRBV20-1	TRBJ2-1	few	CSARAGLAAYNEQFF